This T cell receptor beta chain derives from a study of cytomegalovirus exposure and HLA in healthy donors. As to this clone: Its specificity is not known.

The study, taken as a whole, reports: Another analysis was done later, and it associated around 15,000 TCR beta sequences with HLA alleles at 0.05 false discovery rate.

The V gene lost 5 bases and the J gene lost 4 bases, with 17 bases spanning the gap. Germline-derived CDR1 and CDR2 are MDHEN and SYDVKM. CDR3 size: 15 residues. In the PCR, 60 Vbeta and 13 Jbeta primers were used. This table comes from immunoSEQ multiplex PCR, and its TCRdb copy is limited to in-frame clones, with some not included. The repertoire has 150,000 to 200,000 clones, roughly four fifths of them found once; the top ten carry about 1.9%. This TCR came from a man younger than 40 in good health and CMV-seronegative. The V call is TRBV28, the J call TRBJ1-2; no clear D. The sample was PBMCs. The CDR3 region has the DNA TGTGCCAGCAGTGCCCCAGGAAACAAACTCTATGGCTACACCTTC. Protein: CASSAPGNKLYGYTF.